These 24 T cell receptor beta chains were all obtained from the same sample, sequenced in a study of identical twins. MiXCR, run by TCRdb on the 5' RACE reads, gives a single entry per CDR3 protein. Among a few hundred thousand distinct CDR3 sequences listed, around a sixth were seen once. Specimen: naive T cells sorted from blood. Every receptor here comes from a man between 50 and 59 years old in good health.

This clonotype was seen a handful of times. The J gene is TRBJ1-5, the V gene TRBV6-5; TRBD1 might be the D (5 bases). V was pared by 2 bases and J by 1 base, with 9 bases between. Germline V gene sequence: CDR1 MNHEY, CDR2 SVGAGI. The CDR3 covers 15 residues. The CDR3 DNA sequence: TGTGCCAGCAGTTACGGGGGAATGAGCAATCAGCCCCAGCATTTT. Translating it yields CASSYGGMSNQPQHF.

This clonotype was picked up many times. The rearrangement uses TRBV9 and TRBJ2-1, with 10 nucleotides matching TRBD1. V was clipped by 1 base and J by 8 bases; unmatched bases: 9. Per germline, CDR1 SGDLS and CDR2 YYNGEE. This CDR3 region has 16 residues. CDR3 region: CASSVPTTGGRDEQFF. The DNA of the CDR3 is TGTGCCAGCAGCGTACCAACGACAGGGGGCCGGGATGAGCAGTTCTTC.

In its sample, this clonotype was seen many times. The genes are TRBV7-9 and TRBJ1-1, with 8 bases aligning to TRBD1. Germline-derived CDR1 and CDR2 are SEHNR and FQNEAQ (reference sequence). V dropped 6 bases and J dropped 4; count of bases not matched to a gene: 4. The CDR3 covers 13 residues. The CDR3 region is CASSSQGGTEAFF. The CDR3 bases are TGTGCCAGCAGTTCACAGGGGGGCACTGAAGCTTTCTTT. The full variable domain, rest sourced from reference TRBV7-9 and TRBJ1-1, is DTGVSQNPRHKITKRGQNVTFRCDPISEHNRLYWYRQTLGQGPEFLTYFQNEAQLEKSRLLSDRFSAERPKGSFSTLEIQRTEQGDSAMYLCASSSQGGTEAFFGQGTRLTVV.

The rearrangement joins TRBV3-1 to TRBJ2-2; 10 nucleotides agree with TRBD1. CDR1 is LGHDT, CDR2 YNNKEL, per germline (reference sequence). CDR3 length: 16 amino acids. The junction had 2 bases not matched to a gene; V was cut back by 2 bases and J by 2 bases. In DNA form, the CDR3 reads TGTGCCAGCAGCCAACCGACAGGGGGCAACACCGGGGAGCTGTTTTTT. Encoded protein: CASSQPTGGNTGELFF.

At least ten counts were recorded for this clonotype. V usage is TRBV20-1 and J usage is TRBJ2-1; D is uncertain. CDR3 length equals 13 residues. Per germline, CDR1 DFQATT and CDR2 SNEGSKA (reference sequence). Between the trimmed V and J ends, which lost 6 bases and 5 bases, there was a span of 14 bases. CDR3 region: CSAPLHEDNEQFF. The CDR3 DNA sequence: TGCAGTGCCCCCCTACACGAGGACAATGAGCAGTTCTTC.

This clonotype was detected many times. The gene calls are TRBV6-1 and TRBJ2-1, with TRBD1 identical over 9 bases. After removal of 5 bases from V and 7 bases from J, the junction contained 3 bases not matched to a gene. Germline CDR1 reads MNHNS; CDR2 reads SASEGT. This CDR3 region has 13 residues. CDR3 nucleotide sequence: TGTGCCAGCAGTCGGGACAGGGATAATGAGCAGTTCTTC. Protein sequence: CASSRDRDNEQFF.

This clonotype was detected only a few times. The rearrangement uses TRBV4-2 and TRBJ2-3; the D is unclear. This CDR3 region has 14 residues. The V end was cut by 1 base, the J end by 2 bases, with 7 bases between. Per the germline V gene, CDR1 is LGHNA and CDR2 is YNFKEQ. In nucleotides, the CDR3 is TGTGCCAGCAGCCAAGGCACGGACACAGATACGCAGTATTTT. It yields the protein CASSQGTDTDTQYF.

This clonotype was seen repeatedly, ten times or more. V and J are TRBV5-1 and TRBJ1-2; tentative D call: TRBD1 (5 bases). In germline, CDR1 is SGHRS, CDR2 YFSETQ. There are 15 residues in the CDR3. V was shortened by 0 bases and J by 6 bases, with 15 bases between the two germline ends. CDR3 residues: CASSLEQGGVNGYTF. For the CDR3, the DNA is TGCGCCAGCAGCTTGGAGCAGGGTGGGGTCAATGGCTACACCTTC. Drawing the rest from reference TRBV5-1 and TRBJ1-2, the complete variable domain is KAGVTQTPRYLIKTRGQQVTLSCSPISGHRSVSWYQQTPGQGLQFLFEYFSETQRNKGNFPGRFSGRQFSNSRSEMNVSTLELGDSALYLCASSLEQGGVNGYTFGSGTRLTVV.

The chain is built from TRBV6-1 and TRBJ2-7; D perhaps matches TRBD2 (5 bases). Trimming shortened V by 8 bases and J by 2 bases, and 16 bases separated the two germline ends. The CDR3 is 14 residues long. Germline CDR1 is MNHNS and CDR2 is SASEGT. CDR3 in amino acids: CASGIGGGPYEQYF. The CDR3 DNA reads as TGTGCCAGCGGGATTGGAGGAGGACCCTACGAGCAGTACTTC.

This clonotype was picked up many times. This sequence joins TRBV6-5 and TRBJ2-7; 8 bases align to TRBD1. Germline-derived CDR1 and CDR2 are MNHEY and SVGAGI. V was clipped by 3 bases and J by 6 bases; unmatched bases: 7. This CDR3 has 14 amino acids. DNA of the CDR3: TGTGCCAGCAGTTATGGCAGGGGGCTGAGCGAGCAGTACTTC. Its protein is CASSYGRGLSEQYF.

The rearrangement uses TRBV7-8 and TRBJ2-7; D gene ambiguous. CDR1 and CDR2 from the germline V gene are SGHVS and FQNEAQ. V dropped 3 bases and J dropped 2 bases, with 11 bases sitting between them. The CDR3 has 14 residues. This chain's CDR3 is CASSFVGPAYEQYF. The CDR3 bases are TGTGCCAGCAGCTTTGTAGGGCCCGCCTACGAGCAGTACTTC.

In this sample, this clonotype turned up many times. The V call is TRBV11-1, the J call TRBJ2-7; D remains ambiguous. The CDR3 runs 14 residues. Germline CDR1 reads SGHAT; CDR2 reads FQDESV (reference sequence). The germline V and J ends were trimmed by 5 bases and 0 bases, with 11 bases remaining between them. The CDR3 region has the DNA TGTGCCAGCAGCCCAGACCTGTTCTCCTACGAGCAGTACTTC. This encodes CASSPDLFSYEQYF.

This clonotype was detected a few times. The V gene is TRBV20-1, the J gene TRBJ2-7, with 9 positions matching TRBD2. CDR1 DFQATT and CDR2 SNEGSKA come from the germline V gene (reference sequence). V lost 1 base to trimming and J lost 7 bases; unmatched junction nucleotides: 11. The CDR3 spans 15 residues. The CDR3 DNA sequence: TGCAGTGCTAGAGTTACTAGCGGGCGTCGGGGTGAGCAGTACTTC. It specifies CSARVTSGRRGEQYF.

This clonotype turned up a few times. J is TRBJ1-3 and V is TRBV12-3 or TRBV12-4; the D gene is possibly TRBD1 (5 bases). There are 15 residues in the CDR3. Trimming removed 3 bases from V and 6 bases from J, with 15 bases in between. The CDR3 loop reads CASSLRQSFINTIYF. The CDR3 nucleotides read TGTGCCAGCAGTTTGAGACAGTCCTTCATAAACACCATATATTTT.

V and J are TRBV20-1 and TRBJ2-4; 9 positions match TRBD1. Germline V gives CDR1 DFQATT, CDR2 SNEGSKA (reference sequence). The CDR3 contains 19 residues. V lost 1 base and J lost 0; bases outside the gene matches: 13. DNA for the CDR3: TGCAGTGCTAGAGTTCGGGGACAGGGAGGGGGTCTAGCCAAAAACATTCAGTACTTC. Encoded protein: CSARVRGQGGGLAKNIQYF.

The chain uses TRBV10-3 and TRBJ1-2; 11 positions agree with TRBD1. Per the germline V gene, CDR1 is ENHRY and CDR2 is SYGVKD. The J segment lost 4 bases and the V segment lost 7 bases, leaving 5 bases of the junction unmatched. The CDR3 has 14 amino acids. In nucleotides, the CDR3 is TGTGCCATCAAAGGGACAGGGGGATTCTATGGCTACACCTTC. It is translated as CAIKGTGGFYGYTF.

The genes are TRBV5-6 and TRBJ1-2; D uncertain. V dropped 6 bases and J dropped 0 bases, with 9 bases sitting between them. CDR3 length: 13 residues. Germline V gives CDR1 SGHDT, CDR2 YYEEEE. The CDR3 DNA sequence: TGTGCCAGCACTGCGACCACTAACTATGGCTACACCTTC. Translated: CASTATTNYGYTF.

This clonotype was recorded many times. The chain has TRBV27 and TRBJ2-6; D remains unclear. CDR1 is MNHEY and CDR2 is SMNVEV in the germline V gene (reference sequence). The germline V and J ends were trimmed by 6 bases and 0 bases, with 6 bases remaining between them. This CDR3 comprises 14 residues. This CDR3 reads CASRDFSGANVLTF. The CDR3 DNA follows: TGTGCCAGCAGGGATTTCTCTGGGGCCAACGTCCTGACTTTC.

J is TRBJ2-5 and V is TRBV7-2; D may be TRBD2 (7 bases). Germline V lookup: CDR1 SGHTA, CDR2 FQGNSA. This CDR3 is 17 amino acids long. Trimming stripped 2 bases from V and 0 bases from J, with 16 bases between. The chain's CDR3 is CASSLTGRGGYQETQYF. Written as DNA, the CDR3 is TGTGCCAGCAGCTTAACAGGGAGGGGGGGCTACCAAGAGACCCAGTACTTC.

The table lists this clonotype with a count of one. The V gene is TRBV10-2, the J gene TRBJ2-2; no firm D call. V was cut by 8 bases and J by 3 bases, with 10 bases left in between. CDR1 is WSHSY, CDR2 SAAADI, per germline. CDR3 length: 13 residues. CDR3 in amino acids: CASVRSYTGELFF. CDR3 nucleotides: TGCGCCAGCGTCCGGTCATACACCGGGGAGCTGTTTTTT.

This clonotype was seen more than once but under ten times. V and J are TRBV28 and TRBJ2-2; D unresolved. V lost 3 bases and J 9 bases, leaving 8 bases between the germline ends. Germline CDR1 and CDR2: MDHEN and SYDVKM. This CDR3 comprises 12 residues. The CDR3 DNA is TGTGCCAGCAGTTTCCCGGGCCGGGAGCTGTTTTTT. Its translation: CASSFPGRELFF.

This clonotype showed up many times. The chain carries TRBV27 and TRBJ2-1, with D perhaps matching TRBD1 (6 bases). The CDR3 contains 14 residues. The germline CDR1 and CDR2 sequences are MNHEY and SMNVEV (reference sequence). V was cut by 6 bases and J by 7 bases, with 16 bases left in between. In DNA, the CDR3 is TGTGCCAGCAGAGCAGGGGCGAGTTTAAATGAGCAGTTCTTC. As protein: CASRAGASLNEQFF.

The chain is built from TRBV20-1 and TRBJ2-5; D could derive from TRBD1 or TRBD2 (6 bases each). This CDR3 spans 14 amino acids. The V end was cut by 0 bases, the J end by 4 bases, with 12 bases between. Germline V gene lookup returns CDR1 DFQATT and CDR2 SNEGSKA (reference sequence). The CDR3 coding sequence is TGCAGTGCTAGAGATGGGGGGCCTTCAGAGACCCAGTACTTC. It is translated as CSARDGGPSETQYF.

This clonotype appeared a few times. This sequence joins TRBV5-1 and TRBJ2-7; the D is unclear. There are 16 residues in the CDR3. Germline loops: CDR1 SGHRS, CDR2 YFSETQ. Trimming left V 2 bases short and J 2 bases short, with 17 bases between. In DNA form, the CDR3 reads TGCGCCAGCAGCTTACAAATGGGATATGAAGCCTACGAGCAGTACTTC. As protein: CASSLQMGYEAYEQYF.